The next 32 T cell receptor beta chains were all read from a single sample in a study of blood T cell repertoires in COVID-19. Assay: immunoSEQ multiplex PCR; the TCRdb copy retains only in-frame clones and omits some. The top ten clones hold roughly 20% of a sample with approximately 300,000 clones, more than 85% of them seen once. Sequencing input: PBMCs or T cells enriched from blood (not recorded which). These TCRs come from a woman between 25 and 40 years old who had recovered from COVID-19.

The chain has TRBV4-1 and TRBJ1-4; D unclear. The CDR3 is made up of 15 amino acids. Trimming stripped 1 base from V and 5 bases from J, with 11 bases between. Germline CDR1 reads MGHRA; CDR2 reads YSYEKL. CDR3 bases: TGCGCCAGCAGCCAAGGTGGCCACATCAATGAAAAACTGTTTTTT. Encoded protein: CASSQGGHINEKLFF.

The chain links TRBV19 to TRBJ1-4; 7 bases are a match to TRBD1. Trimming removed 11 bases from V and 5 bases from J; junction bases left unmatched: 8. Germline lookup yields CDR1 LNHDA and CDR2 SQIVND (reference sequence). The CDR3 is 13 amino acids. The CDR3 is CAVRDRENEKLFF. The CDR3 bases are TGTGCCGTAAGGGACAGAGAGAATGAAAAACTGTTTTTT.

CDR3: CASSFEDLNYGYTF. The DNA for the CDR3 is TGTGCCAGCAGCTTCGAGGATTTGAACTATGGCTACACCTTC. This rearrangement joins TRBV5-8 to TRBJ1-2, with D unclear. Trimming stripped 2 bases from V and 2 bases from J, with 10 bases between. CDR1 and CDR2 (germline): SGHTS, YDEGEE. The CDR3 runs 14 residues.

The CDR3, as DNA: TGTGCCAGCAGCTTAGCTCCCGACAGCAACTATGGCTACACCTTC. It yields the protein CASSLAPDSNYGYTF. The V gene is TRBV11-1, the J gene TRBJ1-2; TRBD1 is a possible D gene (5 bases). Germline CDR1 is SGHAT and CDR2 is FQDESV (reference sequence). This CDR3 comprises 15 residues. V lost 0 bases to trimming and J lost 2 bases, with 10 bases between them.

The chain recombines TRBV3-1 (or the pseudogene TRBV3-2) with TRBJ1-2; maybe TRBD1 (5 bases). This CDR3 has 19 residues. V lost 1 base, J lost 1 base, and 22 bases lay in between. From germline, CDR1 is LGHDT and CDR2 YNNKEL (reference sequence). The CDR3 loop reads CASSQVMRRQRTNNYGYTF. CDR3 DNA: TGTGCCAGCAGCCAAGTAATGAGGAGACAGAGGACAAATAACTATGGCTACACCTTC.

This chain joins TRBV7-2 and TRBJ2-1; TRBD2 agrees at 8 bases. V shed 4 bases, J shed 0 bases, and the junction held 5 bases outside the gene matches. Germline V gene lookup returns CDR1 SGHTA and CDR2 FQGNSA. The CDR3 has 16 amino acids. This chain's CDR3 is CASSSKRGSSYNEQFF. CDR3 sequence (DNA): TGTGCCAGCAGCTCCAAGCGGGGGAGCTCCTACAATGAGCAGTTCTTC.

The rearrangement links TRBV12-3 or TRBV12-4 to TRBJ2-7; D perhaps matches TRBD1 (5 bases). Trimming removed 4 bases from V and 4 bases from J, with 11 bases in between. CDR3 length: 13 amino acids. CDR3 DNA sequence: TGTGCCAGCAGTTACACGTCAGGGTACGAGCAGTACTTC. It codes for CASSYTSGYEQYF.

V gene TRBV19 combines with J gene TRBJ2-2; a weak D match, TRBD2 (7 bases). From germline, CDR1 is LNHDA and CDR2 SQIVND (reference sequence). Trimming removed 2 bases at V and 6 bases at J, with 10 bases between. The CDR3 loop spans 14 amino acids. CDR3 nucleotide sequence: TGTGCCAGTAGTATAAAAGGGGGGGCCGGGGAGCTGTTTTTT. Protein product: CASSIKGGAGELFF.

The genes are TRBV28 and TRBJ2-2; D not certain. This CDR3 spans 15 amino acids. Germline loops: CDR1 MDHEN, CDR2 SYDVKM. V was clipped by 2 bases and J by 2 bases, with 9 bases between them. The CDR3 DNA follows: TGTGCCAGCAGTTTAGGTGGGCAAAACACCGGGGAGCTGTTTTTT. This encodes CASSLGGQNTGELFF.

The genes are TRBV2 and TRBJ1-1; no reliable D call. Germline V gives CDR1 SNHLY, CDR2 FYNNEI. This CDR3 has 13 residues. V was clipped by 5 bases and J by 1 base, with 8 bases between them. CDR3 nucleotide sequence: TGTGCCAGCAGTAGGGAGGGGAACACTGAAGCTTTCTTT. Protein product: CASSREGNTEAFF.

V gene TRBV11-2 combines with J gene TRBJ1-4, with D unresolved. CDR1 and CDR2 from the germline V gene are SGHAT and FQNNGV. CDR3 size: 13 residues. V shed 1 base and J shed 6 bases, with 6 bases lying between them. The CDR3 loop reads CASSLAQYEKLFF. The CDR3, as DNA: TGTGCCAGCAGCTTAGCACAGTATGAAAAACTGTTTTTT.

The chain has TRBV5-1 and TRBJ2-7; 7 bases align to TRBD2. Germline values: CDR1 SGHRS, CDR2 YFSETQ. CDR3 length equals 15 residues. Trimming took 1 base from V and 1 from J; bases not matched to a gene: 5. The chain's CDR3 is CASSLFLAASYEQYF. The CDR3 DNA is TGCGCCAGCAGCTTGTTTCTAGCGGCATCCTACGAGCAGTACTTC.

This chain links TRBV19 with TRBJ1-1; D is uncertain. Germline CDR1 is LNHDA and CDR2 is SQIVND (reference sequence). V was trimmed by 6 bases and J by 6 bases, leaving 17 bases between them. The CDR3 loop spans 14 amino acids. This CDR3 is CASSPSSKKAEAFF. The CDR3 nucleotides are TGTGCCAGTAGCCCAAGCTCAAAAAAAGCTGAAGCTTTCTTT.

On this clone itself: In the same sample, other DNA sequences code for this CDR3. The chain carries TRBV7-9 and TRBJ1-2; tentative D call: TRBD1 (6 bases). Trimming removed 1 base at V and 0 bases at J, with 6 bases between. The CDR3 has 14 residues. Germline loops: CDR1 SEHNR, CDR2 FQNEAQ (reference sequence). The CDR3 region has the DNA TGTGCCAGCAGCTTAGGACAGGCTAACTATGGCTACACCTTC. This sequence encodes CASSLGQANYGYTF.

V is TRBV29-1 and J is TRBJ2-2; maybe TRBD2 (6 bases). V dropped 4 bases and J dropped 5 bases, with 11 bases sitting between them. The germline V gene has CDR1 SQVTM and CDR2 ANQGSEA. The CDR3 totals 13 residues. Here the CDR3 DNA reads TGCAGCGTTGGAGGAGGAGGGACCGGGGAGCTGTTTTTT. It codes for CSVGGGGTGELFF.

In DNA form, the CDR3 reads TGTGCCAGTAGTGGGACTAGCGGGAGGAGAGTTGAGCAGTTCTTC. Amino acid sequence: CASSGTSGRRVEQFF. The V call is TRBV19, the J call TRBJ2-1; 15 nucleotides match TRBD2. There are 15 residues in the CDR3. The V gene's germline CDR1 is LNHDA and CDR2 SQIVND (reference sequence). The V segment lost 5 bases and the J segment 9 bases; nucleotides outside the gene matches: 5. The full variable domain, its missing parts supplied by reference TRBV19 and TRBJ2-1, is DGGITQSPKYLFRKEGQNVTLSCEQNLNHDAMYWYRQDPGQGLRLIYYSQIVNDFQKGDIAEGYSVSREKKESFPLTVTSAQKNPTAFYLCASSGTSGRRVEQFFGPGTRLTVL.

About this clone: Other DNA sequences within the sample encode an identical CDR3. The V call is TRBV28, the J call TRBJ1-2; 7 bases fit TRBD1. J gave up 4 bases and V 3 bases, and 2 bases lay outside the gene matches. The CDR3 spans 13 residues. The germline V gene has CDR1 MDHEN and CDR2 SYDVKM. CDR3 sequence: CASSLRGPYGYTF. The CDR3, as DNA: TGTGCCAGCAGTTTGAGGGGGCCCTATGGCTACACCTTC.

This sequence joins TRBV18 and TRBJ1-1; D is unclear. Germline V gives CDR1 KGHSH, CDR2 LQKENI. V dropped 0 bases and J dropped 5 bases, with 7 bases sitting between them. This CDR3 has 13 amino acids. The chain's CDR3 is CASSPPGRTEAFF. CDR3 nucleotides: TGTGCCAGCTCACCACCAGGGAGAACTGAAGCTTTCTTT.

The rearrangement joins TRBV15 to TRBJ2-7; 7 bases map to TRBD1. The CDR3 is 15 amino acids. Germline CDR1 is LNHNV and CDR2 is YYDKDF (reference sequence). The J segment lost 5 bases and the V segment lost 0 bases, leaving 7 bases of the junction unmatched. The CDR3 nucleotides are TGTGCCACCAGCAGAGATCAGGGGACAGTAGACGAGCAGTACTTC. Protein: CATSRDQGTVDEQYF. The full variable domain, completed using reference TRBV15 and TRBJ2-7, is DAMVIQNPRYQVTQFGKPVTLSCSQTLNHNVMYWYQQKSSQAPKLLFHYYDKDFNNEADTPDNFQSRRPNTSFCFLDIRSPGLGDTAMYLCATSRDQGTVDEQYFGPGTRLTVT.

This clone has only one observation. The junction differs from germline at one of its ends, possibly a read error. This chain links TRBV6-5 with TRBJ1-1; 11 nucleotides match TRBD1. The germline V gene encodes CDR1 MNHEY and CDR2 SVGAGI. The CDR3 is 11 residues long. This CDR3 reads CASSQGQGELF. The CDR3 nucleotides are TGTGCCAGCAGTCAGGGACAGGGGGAACTCTTT.

This clone was picked up one time. The V and J genes are TRBV10-3 and TRBJ1-1; tentatively, D is TRBD1 (5 bases). Deletions cut 8 bases from V and 6 bases from J, with 19 bases between. CDR1 and CDR2 (germline): ENHRY, SYGVKD. The CDR3 is made up of 14 amino acids. For the CDR3, the DNA is TGTGCCATCGGGACTATGGGCCTCGGGGCTGAAGCTTTCTTT. Its protein is CAIGTMGLGAEAFF.

As regards this clone: The same CDR3 is also encoded by other DNA sequences in this sample. The J gene is TRBJ2-7, the V gene TRBV28; 7 bases agree with TRBD2. Germline CDR1 and CDR2: MDHEN and SYDVKM. This CDR3 region has 14 residues. V lost 11 bases, J lost 0 bases, and 10 bases stayed unmatched. CDR3 DNA: TGTGCCTCCAGCTCGGGCGGGAGCTCCTACGAGCAGTACTTC. It translates to CASSSGGSSYEQYF.

This rearrangement joins TRBV27 to TRBJ2-5; D is possibly TRBD2 (7 bases). Germline V lookup: CDR1 MNHEY, CDR2 SMNVEV (reference sequence). V lost 6 bases and J lost 13, with 18 bases in between. The CDR3 has 12 amino acids. The CDR3 sequence is CASRRRGGPSYF. The DNA of the CDR3 is TGTGCCAGCAGGCGGAGGGGGGGCCCGTCGTACTTC.

V is TRBV12-3 or TRBV12-4 and J is TRBJ2-5, with D hard to call. Between the trimmed V and J ends, which lost 2 bases and 5 bases, there was a span of 9 bases. The CDR3 loop spans 13 amino acids. This chain's CDR3 is CASSLPPRETQYF. CDR3 sequence (DNA): TGTGCCAGCAGTTTACCGCCCCGGGAGACCCAGTACTTC.

The chain is built from TRBV29-1 and TRBJ2-1; tentatively, D is TRBD2 (7 bases). This CDR3 is 12 amino acids long. Trimming pared 8 bases from V and 4 bases from J, leaving 12 bases between. In germline, CDR1 is SQVTM, CDR2 ANQGSEA. The CDR3 region is CSFGGLYNEQFF. The CDR3 DNA reads TGCAGCTTCGGGGGGCTATACAATGAGCAGTTCTTC.

The chain carries TRBV9 and TRBJ2-7; the match to TRBD2 covers 10 bases. The CDR3 is 16 residues long. Germline V gene lookup returns CDR1 SGDLS and CDR2 YYNGEE. V shed 0 bases and J 2 bases; nucleotides not matched to a gene: 5. The CDR3 region has the DNA TGTGCCAGCAGCGTAGATCTACTAGCGGGAACCTACGAGCAGTACTTC. Translating gives CASSVDLLAGTYEQYF.

The chain couples TRBV4-2 to TRBJ2-1; D might be TRBD2 (6 bases). The CDR3 totals 13 residues. Trimming took 3 bases from V and 10 from J, leaving 13 bases between them. The germline gives CDR1 LGHNA, CDR2 YNFKEQ. The CDR3 coding sequence is TGTGCCAGCAGCCAGGGGATTGGGGGGGAGCAGTTCTTC. Its translation: CASSQGIGGEQFF.

The gene calls are TRBV18 and TRBJ2-5; TRBD1 agrees at 7 bases. The J segment lost 5 bases and the V segment lost 1 base, leaving 7 bases of the junction unmatched. Germline V gene data show CDR1 as KGHSH and CDR2 as LQKENI. The CDR3 length is 15 residues. CDR3 protein: CASSPLGQQGETQYF. CDR3 DNA: TGTGCCAGCTCACCACTGGGACAGCAAGGGGAGACCCAGTACTTC.

The rearrangement joins TRBV11-2 to TRBJ1-1; D is unresolved. V gave up 3 bases and J gave up 9 bases, with 23 bases separating them. CDR3 length equals 16 residues. Germline V gene sequence: CDR1 SGHAT, CDR2 FQNNGV. CDR3 sequence reads: CASSFGQRRSRDQAFF. The CDR3 nucleotides are TGTGCCAGCAGCTTTGGGCAGCGGAGGTCGAGGGATCAAGCTTTCTTT.

In DNA form, the CDR3 reads TGTGCCAGCAGTGGGACTCGAGAACGGAGACTGTTTTTT. Its translation is CASSGTRERRLFF. The chain combines TRBV2 with TRBJ1-4; D remains unclear. The V gene lost 4 bases and the J gene lost 13 bases, with 16 bases spanning the gap. The CDR3 covers 13 residues. The germline CDR1 and CDR2 sequences are SNHLY and FYNNEI.

This chain connects TRBV28 to TRBJ1-3; D perhaps matches TRBD1 (5 bases). Germline lookup yields CDR1 MDHEN and CDR2 SYDVKM. Trimming left V 7 bases short and J 4 bases short, with 8 bases between. This CDR3 comprises 12 residues. The CDR3 protein is CASTGGGNTIYF. The CDR3 DNA reads TGTGCCAGCACCGGGGGGGGAAACACCATATATTTT.

V and J are TRBV3-1 (or the pseudogene TRBV3-2) and TRBJ1-3; 9 bases are a match to TRBD1. V was clipped by 6 bases and J by 5 bases; unmatched bases: 11. From germline, CDR1 is LGHDT and CDR2 YNNKEL (reference sequence). The CDR3 is made up of 16 amino acids. This CDR3 reads CASSLQGALNRNTIYF. The DNA for the CDR3 is TGTGCCAGCAGTCTACAGGGGGCCCTGAACAGAAACACCATATATTTT.